This T cell receptor beta chain was profiled in a study of vaccination and CD4 T cells after COVID-19. This CDR3 region has 12 residues. Treatment in this sample: approximately 10-day PBMC culture with coronavirus spike peptide pools or control peptides (ViraFEST assay). Before Alpha, Beta and Delta appeared in the US, convalescents tested positive (March–late 2020). About this clonotype: Its antigen is unknown.

Oncomine TCR Beta short-read sequencing was applied to DNA from cultured CD4+ T cells. TCRdb ran MiXCR on the PCR reads and lists one entry per CDR3 protein. The sample holds tens of thousands of distinct CDR3 sequences, about 68% seen once. This sequence was found in a human donor who had recovered from COVID-19. Sequenced sample: CD4+ T cells from blood, cultured in vitro. This chain joins TRBV12-3 or TRBV12-4 and TRBJ2-2, with D possibly TRBD2 on 6 matching bases. The CDR3 here is CAGRENTGELFF. The CDR3 coding sequence is TGTGCGGGGCGGGAAAACACCGGGGAGCTGTTTTTT.